Presented here are 17 T cell receptor beta chains from one specimen sequenced in a study of blood T cell repertoires in COVID-19 (dated by TCRdb to 2020 to 2022). Libraries came from the immunoSEQ multiplex PCR assay. Imported from immuneACCESS, the table was reduced by TCRdb to in-frame sequences with V and J called. These copies leave out some clones; in studies compared against another copy, an unresolved V gene accounts for under half, and the cause of the remainder is not known. The sample table holds about 86,000 clones, of which 85% were seen once. Together, the top ten hold 3.4% of the sample. The sequenced sample was peripheral blood. These receptors all come from a man in his forties or fifties with acute or convalescent COVID-19.

The chain couples TRBV7-8 to TRBJ1-2; no clear D gene. Trimming removed 5 bases from V and 4 bases from J, with 14 bases in between. Germline assignment: CDR1 SGHVS and CDR2 FQNEAQ. This CDR3 spans 14 amino acids. CDR3 nucleotide sequence: TGTGCCAGCAGCCCGGCGGCAGACTCCTATGGCTACACCTTC. This sequence encodes CASSPAADSYGYTF.

V is TRBV28 and J is TRBJ2-2, with TRBD1 identical over 10 bases. Trimming took 5 bases from V and 7 from J; bases not matched to a gene: 13. Germline lookup yields CDR1 MDHEN and CDR2 SYDVKM. The CDR3 is made up of 17 amino acids. DNA for the CDR3: TGTGCCAGCAGTCCCAGACAGGGGGCAAGAAATAACGGGGAGCTGTTTTTT. This gives the protein CASSPRQGARNNGELFF.

Here the CDR3 reads CASSFYSGTQYEQYF. DNA of the CDR3: TGTGCCAGCAGTTTCTACTCCGGGACACAATACGAGCAGTACTTC. This chain uses TRBV28 with TRBJ2-7, with a possible D match to TRBD1 (6 bases). Looked up from germline, CDR1 is MDHEN and CDR2 is SYDVKM. V lost 3 bases to trimming and J lost 4 bases, with 16 bases between them. CDR3 size: 15 residues.

The chain joins TRBV7-2 to TRBJ2-7, with a possible D match to TRBD2 (5 bases). CDR3 length equals 14 residues. V lost 3 bases to trimming and J lost 3 bases, with 12 bases between them. Germline V gene sequence: CDR1 SGHTA, CDR2 FQGNSA. The CDR3 DNA is TGTGCCAGCAGCTTGACCGAGGGCCTCTACGAGCAGTACTTC. Protein sequence: CASSLTEGLYEQYF.

The rearrangement links TRBV5-6 to TRBJ1-2; 8 bases are a match to TRBD1. The CDR3 length is 12 residues. The V gene's germline CDR1 is SGHDT and CDR2 YYEEEE. V lost 5 bases to trimming and J lost 7 bases; unmatched junction nucleotides: 4. CDR3 DNA: TGTGCCAGCAGAAATACAGGGGGTGGCTACACCTTC. Translated: CASRNTGGGYTF.

This chain connects TRBV27 to TRBJ1-5; D remains ambiguous. This CDR3 region has 12 residues. Germline V lookup: CDR1 MNHEY, CDR2 SMNVEV (reference sequence). V was trimmed by 3 bases and J by 4 bases, leaving 4 bases between them. The CDR3 DNA reads TGTGCCAGCAGTTTCACTAATCAGCCCCAGCATTTT. Translating gives CASSFTNQPQHF.

V gene TRBV28 combines with J gene TRBJ2-1; the D gene is possibly TRBD1 (5 bases). Germline V gives CDR1 MDHEN, CDR2 SYDVKM. The V end lost 6 bases, the J end lost 7 bases, and 16 bases lay between the germline ends. The CDR3 extends over 14 amino acids. The chain's CDR3 is CASSSPATANEQFF. The DNA for the CDR3 is TGTGCCAGCAGCTCGCCCGCGACAGCGAATGAGCAGTTCTTC.

The V gene is TRBV11-2, the J gene TRBJ1-1; unclear D gene. The V gene's germline CDR1 is SGHAT and CDR2 FQNNGV. The CDR3 totals 14 residues. V gave up 1 base and J gave up 1 base, with 7 bases separating them. In DNA form, the CDR3 reads TGTGCCAGCAGCTTAGCGGAGGGGAACACTGAAGCTTTCTTT. Its protein is CASSLAEGNTEAFF.

V usage is TRBV5-1 and J usage is TRBJ2-7; the D is unclear. The CDR3 runs 13 residues. CDR1 SGHRS and CDR2 YFSETQ come from the germline V gene. The V end was cut by 0 bases, the J end by 0 bases, with 4 bases between. CDR3 amino acids: CASSLGSSYEQYF. In DNA, the CDR3 is TGCGCCAGCAGCTTGGGGAGCTCCTACGAGCAGTACTTC.

The chain uses TRBV7-2 and TRBJ2-5, with 9 positions matching TRBD2. Germline trimming cut 5 bases from V and 5 bases from J; bases unmatched to any gene: 6. Per the germline V gene, CDR1 is SGHTA and CDR2 is FQGNSA. The length of the CDR3 is 14 residues. The CDR3 bases are TGTGCCAGCAGCCCGGGACTAGCTAGGGAGACCCAGTACTTC. Translation: CASSPGLARETQYF.

This chain links TRBV2 with TRBJ1-2, with TRBD1 identical over 8 bases. CDR1 is SNHLY, CDR2 FYNNEI, per germline. Trimming cost V 2 bases and J 6 bases; bases outside gene matches: 11. The CDR3 spans 16 residues. For the CDR3, the DNA is TGTGCCAGCAGTGAAAACCCGCCAGGGGGCGCGGATGGCTACACCTTC. It codes for CASSENPPGGADGYTF.

The chain couples TRBV14 to TRBJ2-5, with D perhaps TRBD2 (6 bases). Germline V CDR1 and CDR2: SGHDN, FVKESK. The V end lost 4 bases, the J end lost 5 bases, and 11 bases lay between the germline ends. This CDR3 region has 13 residues. DNA for the CDR3: TGTGCCAGCAGCCTGCGGGGTTGGGAGACCCAGTACTTC. Protein sequence: CASSLRGWETQYF.

The chain uses TRBV27 and TRBJ2-7, with D perhaps TRBD1 (6 bases). From germline, CDR1 is MNHEY and CDR2 SMNVEV (reference sequence). Trimming pared 5 bases from V and 0 bases from J, leaving 11 bases between. The CDR3 consists of 14 residues. The CDR3: CASSADSNSYEQYF. The CDR3, as DNA: TGTGCCAGCAGTGCGGACAGCAACTCCTACGAGCAGTACTTC.

The V call is TRBV18, the J call TRBJ2-5; D remains unclear. CDR1 is KGHSH, CDR2 LQKENI, per germline. V shed 6 bases and J shed 2 bases, with 10 bases lying between them. The CDR3 length is 13 residues. Here the CDR3 DNA reads TGTGCCAGCTCGCCCGGGTTTCAAGAGACCCAGTACTTC. It yields the protein CASSPGFQETQYF.

This chain connects TRBV30 to TRBJ1-1; no reliable D call. Trimming left V 8 bases short and J 10 bases short, with 14 bases between. The germline CDR1 and CDR2 sequences are GTSNPN and SVGIG (reference sequence). The CDR3 runs 10 residues. This chain's CDR3 is CAGPGYPAFF. DNA of the CDR3: TGTGCCGGACCGGGGTACCCAGCTTTCTTT.

This chain uses TRBV2 with TRBJ2-5; possibly TRBD1 for D (5 bases). The ends were cut back, 3 bases at V and 4 bases at J, with 12 bases in the middle. Germline V gene sequence: CDR1 SNHLY, CDR2 FYNNEI. The CDR3 runs 14 residues. DNA for the CDR3: TGTGCCAGCAGTGATGATCGCCAGGGAGAGACCCAGTACTTC. It is translated as CASSDDRQGETQYF.

This chain uses TRBV7-2 with TRBJ1-2; TRBD1 agrees at 8 bases. CDR1 and CDR2 (germline): SGHTA, FQGNSA. The CDR3 is 13 residues long. The V segment lost 5 bases and the J segment 9 bases; nucleotides outside the gene matches: 8. The CDR3 protein is CASSPDRQGSYTF. The CDR3 coding sequence is TGTGCCAGCAGCCCCGACCGACAGGGGAGCTACACCTTC.